Sequencing of this T cell receptor (beta chain) was carried out in a study of Ad26.COV2.S vaccination and SARS-CoV-2 variants. At the level of the study: The donor participated in the COV1001 trial, in its Ad26.COV2.S arm. Overall study results and limits: Breadth and depth estimates from TCRs may understate total T cell responses.

Treatment reported: some 20 received Ad26.COV2.S at low or high dose, single or two shots; roughly 5 received placebo; per-sample allocation not given. Day 63 after the first injection of vaccine or placebo was the sampling time. Wuhan-strain spike was delivered by a replication-incompetent Ad26 vector. The V end was cut by 10 bases, the J end by 3 bases, with 19 bases between. Germline V gene lookup returns CDR1 LNHDA and CDR2 SQIVND (reference sequence). The CDR3 length is 15 residues. Produced via immunoSEQ multiplex PCR; TCRdb's table is partial and in-frame only. The table lists hundreds of thousands of clones, 70% to 90% of them singletons, with approximately 1.5% in the top ten. Comments on this clone: The antigen remains unidentified.

The receptor was derived from a person between 18 and 59 years old who received the Ad26.COV2.S COVID-19 vaccine or a placebo. The specimen was peripheral blood, collected in a trial of Ad26.COV2.S vaccine versus placebo. The rearrangement links TRBV19 to TRBJ1-5; D is possibly TRBD1 (6 bases). The CDR3 region has the DNA TGTGCCACCCTCCGGACAGCGACTATCAATCAGCCCCAGCATTTT. This gives the protein CATLRTATINQPQHF.